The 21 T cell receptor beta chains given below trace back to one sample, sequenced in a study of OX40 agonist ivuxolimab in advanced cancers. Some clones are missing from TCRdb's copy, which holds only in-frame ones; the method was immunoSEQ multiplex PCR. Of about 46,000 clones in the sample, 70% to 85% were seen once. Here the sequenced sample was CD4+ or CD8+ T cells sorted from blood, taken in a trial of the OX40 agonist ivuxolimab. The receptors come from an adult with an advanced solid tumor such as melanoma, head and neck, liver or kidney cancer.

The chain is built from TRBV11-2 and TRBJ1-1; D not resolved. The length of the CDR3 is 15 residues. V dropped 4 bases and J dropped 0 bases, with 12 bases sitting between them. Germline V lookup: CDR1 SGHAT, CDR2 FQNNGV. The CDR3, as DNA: TGTGCCAGCAGCTCCAGACCGTATCTGAACACTGAAGCTTTCTTT. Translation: CASSSRPYLNTEAFF.

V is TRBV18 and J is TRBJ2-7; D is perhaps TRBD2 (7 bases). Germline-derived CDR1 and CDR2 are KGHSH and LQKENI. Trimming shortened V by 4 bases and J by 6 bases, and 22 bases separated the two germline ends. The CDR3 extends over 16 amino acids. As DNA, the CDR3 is TGTGCCAGCTCACGAGGAGGGGGGGGCCTTTCTGGCGAGCAGTACTTC. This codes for CASSRGGGGLSGEQYF.

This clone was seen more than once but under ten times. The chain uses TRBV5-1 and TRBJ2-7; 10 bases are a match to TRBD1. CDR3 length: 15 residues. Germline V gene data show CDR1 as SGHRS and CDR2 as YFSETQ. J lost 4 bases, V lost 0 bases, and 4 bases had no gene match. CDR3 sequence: CASSLGGTGAYEQYF. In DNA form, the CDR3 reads TGCGCCAGCAGCTTGGGCGGGACAGGGGCATACGAGCAGTACTTC.

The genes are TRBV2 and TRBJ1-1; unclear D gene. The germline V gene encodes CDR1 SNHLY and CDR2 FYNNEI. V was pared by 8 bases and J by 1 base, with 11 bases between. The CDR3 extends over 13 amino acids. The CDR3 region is CASLVLGNTEAFF. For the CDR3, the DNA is TGTGCCAGCTTAGTACTTGGGAACACTGAAGCTTTCTTT.

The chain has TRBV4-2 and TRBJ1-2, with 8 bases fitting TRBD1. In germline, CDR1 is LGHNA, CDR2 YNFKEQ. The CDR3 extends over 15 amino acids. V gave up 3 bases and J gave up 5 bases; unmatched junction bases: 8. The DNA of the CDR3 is TGTGCCAGCAGCCATTCCGGGACAGGCAGGTATGGCTACACCTTC. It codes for CASSHSGTGRYGYTF.

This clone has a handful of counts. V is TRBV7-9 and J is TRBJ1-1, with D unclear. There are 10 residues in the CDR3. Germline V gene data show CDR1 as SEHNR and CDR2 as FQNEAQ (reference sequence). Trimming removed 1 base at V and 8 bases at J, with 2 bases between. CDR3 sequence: CASSLEEAFF. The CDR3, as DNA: TGTGCCAGCAGCTTAGAAGAAGCTTTCTTT.

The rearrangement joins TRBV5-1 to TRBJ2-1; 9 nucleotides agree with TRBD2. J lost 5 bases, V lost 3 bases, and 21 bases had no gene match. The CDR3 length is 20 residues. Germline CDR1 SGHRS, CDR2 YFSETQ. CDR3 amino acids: CASSSPIGSGGPSGHNEQFF. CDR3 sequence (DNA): TGCGCCAGCAGCTCTCCTATAGGCAGCGGGGGGCCCTCCGGGCACAATGAGCAGTTCTTC.

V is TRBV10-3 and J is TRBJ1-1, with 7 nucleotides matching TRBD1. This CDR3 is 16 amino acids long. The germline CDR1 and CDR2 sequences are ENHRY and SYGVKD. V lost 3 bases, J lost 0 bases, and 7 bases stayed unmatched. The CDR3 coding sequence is TGTGCCATCAGTGACCCGGGACAGCCCATGAACACTGAAGCTTTCTTT. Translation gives CAISDPGQPMNTEAFF.

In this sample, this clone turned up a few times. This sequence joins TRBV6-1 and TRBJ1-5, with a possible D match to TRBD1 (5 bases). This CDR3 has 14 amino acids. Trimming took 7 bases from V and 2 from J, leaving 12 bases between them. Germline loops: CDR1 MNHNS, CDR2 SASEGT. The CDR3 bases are TGTGCCAGCAATGGGGGGTCTGGCAATCAGCCCCAGCATTTT. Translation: CASNGGSGNQPQHF.

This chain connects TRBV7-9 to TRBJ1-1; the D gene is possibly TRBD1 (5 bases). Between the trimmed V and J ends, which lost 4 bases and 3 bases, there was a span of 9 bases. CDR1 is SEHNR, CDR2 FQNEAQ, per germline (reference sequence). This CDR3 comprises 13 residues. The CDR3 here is CASSSSGHTEAFF. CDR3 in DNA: TGTGCCAGCAGCTCTTCGGGGCACACTGAAGCTTTCTTT.

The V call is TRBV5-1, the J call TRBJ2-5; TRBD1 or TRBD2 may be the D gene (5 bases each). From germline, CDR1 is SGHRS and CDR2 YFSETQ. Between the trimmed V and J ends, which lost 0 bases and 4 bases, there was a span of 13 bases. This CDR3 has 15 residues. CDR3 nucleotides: TGCGCCAGCAGCTTGGGTCTGGGGGTCCCAGAGACCCAGTACTTC. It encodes CASSLGLGVPETQYF.

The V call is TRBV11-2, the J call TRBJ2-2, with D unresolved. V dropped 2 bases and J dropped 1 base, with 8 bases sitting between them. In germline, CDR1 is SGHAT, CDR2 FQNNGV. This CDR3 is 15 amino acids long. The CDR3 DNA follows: TGTGCCAGCAGCTTACTGTCGGGGAACACCGGGGAGCTGTTTTTT. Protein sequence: CASSLLSGNTGELFF.

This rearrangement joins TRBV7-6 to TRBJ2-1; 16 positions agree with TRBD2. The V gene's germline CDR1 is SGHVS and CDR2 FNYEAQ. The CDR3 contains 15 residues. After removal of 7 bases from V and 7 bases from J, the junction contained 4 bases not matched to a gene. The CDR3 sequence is CASTLGLAGGNEQFF. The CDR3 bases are TGTGCCAGCACCTTGGGACTAGCGGGGGGGAATGAGCAGTTCTTC.

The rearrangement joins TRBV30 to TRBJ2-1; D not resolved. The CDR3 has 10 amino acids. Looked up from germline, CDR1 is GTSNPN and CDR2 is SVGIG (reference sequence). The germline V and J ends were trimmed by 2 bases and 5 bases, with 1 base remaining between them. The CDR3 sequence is CAWSHNEQFF. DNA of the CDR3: TGTGCCTGGAGTCACAATGAGCAGTTCTTC. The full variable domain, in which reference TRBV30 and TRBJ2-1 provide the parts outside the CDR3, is SQTIHQWPATLVQPVGSPLSLECTVEGTSNPNLYWYRQAAGRGLQLLFYSVGIGQISSEVPQNLSASRPQDRQFILSSKKLLLSDSGFYLCAWSHNEQFFGPGTRLTVL.

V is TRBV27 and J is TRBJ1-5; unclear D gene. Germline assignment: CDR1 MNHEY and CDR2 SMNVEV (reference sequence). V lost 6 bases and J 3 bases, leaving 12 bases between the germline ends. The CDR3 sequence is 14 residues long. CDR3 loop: CASSRHKINQPQHF. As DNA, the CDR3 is TGTGCCAGCAGCCGACATAAGATCAATCAGCCCCAGCATTTT.

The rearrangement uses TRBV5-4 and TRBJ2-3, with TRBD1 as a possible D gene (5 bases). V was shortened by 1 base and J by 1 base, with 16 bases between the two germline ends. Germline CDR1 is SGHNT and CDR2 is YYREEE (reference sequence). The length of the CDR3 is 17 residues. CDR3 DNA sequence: TGTGCCAGCAGCTTGTTCGGCAGGGCCCTCCGCACAGATACGCAGTATTTT. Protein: CASSLFGRALRTDTQYF.

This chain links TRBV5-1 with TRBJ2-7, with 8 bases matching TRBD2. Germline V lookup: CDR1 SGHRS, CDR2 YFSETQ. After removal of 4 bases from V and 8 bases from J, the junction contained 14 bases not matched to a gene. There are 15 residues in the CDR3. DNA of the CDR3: TGCGCCAGCAGCGCCTTGGAGCGGGGGCTGACTCAGCAGTACTTC. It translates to CASSALERGLTQQYF.

CDR3 sequence: CASSLEAGPHNEQFF. DNA of the CDR3: TGCGCCAGCAGCTTGGAAGCGGGGCCCCACAATGAGCAGTTCTTC. This sequence joins TRBV5-1 and TRBJ2-1; 7 nucleotides align to TRBD2. The V gene end was trimmed by 0 bases and the J gene end by 5 bases; junction bases not matched to a gene: 5. This CDR3 is built from 15 residues. Germline CDR1 is SGHRS and CDR2 is YFSETQ.

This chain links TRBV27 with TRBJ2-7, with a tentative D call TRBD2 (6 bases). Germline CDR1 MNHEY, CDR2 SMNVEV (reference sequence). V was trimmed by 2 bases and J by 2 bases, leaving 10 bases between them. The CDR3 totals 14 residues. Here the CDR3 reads CASSLVGGPYEQYF. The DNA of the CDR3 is TGTGCCAGCAGTTTAGTGGGGGGACCCTACGAGCAGTACTTC.

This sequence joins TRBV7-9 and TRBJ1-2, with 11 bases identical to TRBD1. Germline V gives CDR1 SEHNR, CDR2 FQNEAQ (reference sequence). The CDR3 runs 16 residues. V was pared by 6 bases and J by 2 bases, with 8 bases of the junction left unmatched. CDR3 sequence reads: CASRPDRGRVNYGYTF. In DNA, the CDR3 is TGTGCCAGCAGGCCGGACAGGGGGCGCGTGAACTATGGCTACACCTTC.

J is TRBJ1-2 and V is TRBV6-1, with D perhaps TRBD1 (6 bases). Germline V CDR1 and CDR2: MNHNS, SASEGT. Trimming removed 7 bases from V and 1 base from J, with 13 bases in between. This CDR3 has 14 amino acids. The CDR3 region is CASTTGTLNYGYTF. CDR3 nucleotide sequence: TGTGCCAGCACCACAGGGACCCTTAACTATGGCTACACCTTC.